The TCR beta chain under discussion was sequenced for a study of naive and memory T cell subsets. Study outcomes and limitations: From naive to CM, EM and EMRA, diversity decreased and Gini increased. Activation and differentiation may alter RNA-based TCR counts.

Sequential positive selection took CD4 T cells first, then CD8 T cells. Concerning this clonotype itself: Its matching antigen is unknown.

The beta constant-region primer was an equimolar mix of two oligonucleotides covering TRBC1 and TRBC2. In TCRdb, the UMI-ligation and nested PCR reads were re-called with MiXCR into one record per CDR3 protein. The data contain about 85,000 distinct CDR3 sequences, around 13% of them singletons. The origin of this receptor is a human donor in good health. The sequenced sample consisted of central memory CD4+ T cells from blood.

The CDR3 DNA reads as TGTGCCAGCAGCGTAGCCCCCGGGGGTGTGTCCATGGCAGTCCAAGAGACCCAGTACTTC. It yields the protein CASSVAPGGVSMAVQETQYF. The chain is built from TRBV9 and TRBJ2-5, with a weak D call TRBD2 (6 bases). The CDR3 length is 20 residues. Germline V gene lookup returns CDR1 SGDLS and CDR2 YYNGEE. The V end lost 0 bases, the J end lost 1 base, and 25 bases lay between the germline ends.